The next 6 T cell receptor beta chains were all read from a single sample in a study of identical twins. A single record per CDR3 protein comes from TCRdb applying MiXCR to the 5' RACE reads. Of approximately 680,000 distinct CDR3 sequences in the sample, about 7% were seen once. The same sample was also studied in work on yellow fever vaccine responses in identical twins.

Source material: PBMCs. The receptor source for this set is a woman younger than 30 in good health.

This clonotype showed up just a few times. This chain joins TRBV7-2 and TRBJ1-1; weak D call: TRBD1 (5 bases). Germline loops: CDR1 SGHTA, CDR2 FQGNSA. The CDR3 covers 14 residues. Trimming left V 3 bases short and J 4 bases short, with 12 bases between. CDR3 protein: CASSFAGSGTEAFF. CDR3 coding DNA: TGTGCCAGCAGCTTCGCAGGGAGCGGCACTGAAGCTTTCTTT.

This clonotype was observed many times. The chain links TRBV20-1 to TRBJ1-5, with D tentatively TRBD1 (6 bases). The V gene lost 3 bases and the J gene lost 1 base, with 10 bases spanning the gap. From germline, CDR1 is DFQATT and CDR2 SNEGSKA (reference sequence). There are 14 residues in the CDR3. The CDR3 loop is CSASGQGSNQPQHF. The CDR3 DNA follows: TGCAGTGCTAGCGGGCAGGGGAGCAATCAGCCCCAGCATTTT.

This clonotype was seen ten or more times. The V and J genes are TRBV3-1 and TRBJ1-2; 8 bases align to TRBD1. This CDR3 is built from 14 residues. The germline V gene has CDR1 LGHDT and CDR2 YNNKEL (reference sequence). The V and J ends lost 3 bases and 6 bases, in that order; junction bases with no gene match: 6. CDR3 bases: TGTGCCAGCAGCCATCCAGGGGGCGGAAATGGCTACACCTTC. Protein: CASSHPGGGNGYTF.

This clonotype was seen ten or more times. The J gene is TRBJ2-3, the V gene TRBV12-3 or TRBV12-4; 8 positions agree with TRBD1. The ends lost 9 bases at V and 6 bases at J; junction bases unmatched: 14. The CDR3 runs to 15 residues. The CDR3 nucleotides are TGTGCCAGTCGCGGGGCAGGGGGCGAGGGGGATACGCAGTATTTT. This codes for CASRGAGGEGDTQYF.

This clonotype was observed many times. V and J are TRBV29-1 and TRBJ2-1; D gene unclear. CDR1 is SQVTM, CDR2 ANQGSEA, per germline. The CDR3 covers 10 residues. Trimming took off 6 bases at V and 4 bases at J, with 4 bases between the two ends. In DNA, the CDR3 is TGCAGCGTAGGGTACAATGAGCAGTTCTTC. This sequence encodes CSVGYNEQFF.

This clonotype was found a few times. V usage is TRBV10-3 and J usage is TRBJ2-1; 8 bases map to TRBD2. Germline values: CDR1 ENHRY, CDR2 SYGVKD. The CDR3 is 16 residues long. Unmatched junction bases numbered 10, after V lost 0 bases and J lost 9 bases. CDR3 in amino acids: CAISESTARGAGEQFF. DNA of the CDR3: TGTGCCATCAGTGAGTCGACGGCGCGGGGGGCGGGTGAGCAGTTCTTC.